The rows below give T cell receptor beta chains drawn from one sample of a study of Graves' ophthalmopathy and Graves' hyperthyroidism. TCRdb reprocessed the multiplex PCR reads via MiXCR and lists one record per CDR3 protein. The data hold fewer than 400,000 distinct CDR3 sequences, with 15% to 20% observed a single time. Source material: peripheral blood. These receptors were collected from a woman under 30 with Graves' ophthalmopathy. CDR3s include the opening cysteine and the closing phenylalanine or tryptophan. Each record gives: CDR3 protein, CDR3 DNA, D gene, V gene, clone size, J gene. D genes are given only for firm matches. Size is omitted from some rows. Given values are once, few, many or a class for expanded clones.

CASGKEARGHSYEQYF	TGTGCCAGCGGTAAGGAAGCCAGGGGGCATTCCTACGAGCAGTACTTC	TRBD1	TRBV6-1	.	TRBJ2-7
CASSQGGTREQYF	TGCGCCAGCAGCCAAGGCGGGACTCGCGAGCAGTACTTC	.	TRBV4-1	many	TRBJ2-7
CASSLARVGDIQYF	TGCGCCAGCAGCTTGGCGAGGGTAGGGGACATTCAGTACTTC	.	TRBV5-1	many	TRBJ2-4
CASARSLLQGVRETQYF	TGTGCTAGTGCCCGTTCCCTCCTACAGGGGGTTCGGGAGACCCAGTACTTC	TRBD1	TRBV12-5	many	TRBJ2-5
CATSDSGTSGRKTQYF	TGTGCCACCAGTGATTCCGGGACTAGCGGGAGAAAGACCCAGTACTTC	TRBD2	TRBV24-1	many	TRBJ2-5
CASSVIGTETQYF	TGTGCCAGCAGCGTTATTGGTACGGAGACCCAGTACTTC	.	TRBV9	many	TRBJ2-5
CASRQGGGNSEAFF	TGTGCCAGCAGACAGGGTGGGGGGAACTCTGAAGCTTTCTTT	.	TRBV6-2/TRBV6-3	.	TRBJ1-1
CATSDPADSKNTGELFF	TGTGCCACCAGTGACCCCGCGGACAGCAAGAACACCGGGGAGCTGTTTTTT	.	TRBV24-1	many	TRBJ2-2
CASSYSPEYGCTF	TGTGCCAGCAGTTACTCCCCGGAATATGGCTGCACCTTC	.	TRBV6-5	many	TRBJ1-2
CASLSGLAEQETQYF	TGCGCCAGCCTTTCCGGACTAGCGGAACAAGAGACCCAGTACTTC	TRBD2	TRBV5-1	.	TRBJ2-5
CASSLRISEAFF	TGTGCCAGCAGCTTACGAATCTCGGAAGCTTTCTTT	.	TRBV7-2	many	TRBJ1-1
CASSQEGRLAGGEDTQYF	TGCGCCAGCAGCCAAGAAGGCCGGCTAGCGGGAGGGGAAGATACGCAGTATTTT	TRBD2	TRBV4-1	.	TRBJ2-3
CATSREIRINTGELFF	TGTGCCACCAGCAGAGAAATCCGGATCAACACCGGGGAGCTGTTTTTT	.	TRBV15	many	TRBJ2-2
CASSFRWGQQETQYF	TGTGCCAGCAGTTTCAGGTGGGGGCAGCAAGAGACCCAGTACTTC	.	TRBV28	many	TRBJ2-5
CASSSPADTQYF	TGTGCCAGCAGCTCCCCGGCTGATACGCAGTATTTT	.	TRBV7-2	once	TRBJ2-3
CASSYSPGQGSEQYF	TGTGCCAGCAGTTACAGTCCGGGACAGGGCTCCGAGCAGTACTTC	TRBD1	TRBV6-5	few	TRBJ2-7
CASSPAAPAGEAFF	TGTGCCAGCAGTCCCGCGGCCCCCGCAGGTGAAGCTTTCTTT	.	TRBV28	many	TRBJ1-1
CASSYQTGSSYEQYF	TGCGCCAGCAGCTACCAGACAGGGAGCTCCTACGAGCAGTACTTC	TRBD1	TRBV5-1	many	TRBJ2-7
CASSLIAAGKYEQYF	TGTGCCAGCAGTTTAATAGCAGCGGGAAAGTACGAGCAGTACTTC	TRBD2	TRBV12-3/TRBV12-4	once	TRBJ2-7
CASTQAGVDTEAFF	TGTGCCAGCACCCAGGCAGGGGTGGACACTGAAGCTTTCTTT	.	TRBV12-3/TRBV12-4	many	TRBJ1-1
CASSYTGDPPFSYEQYF	TGTGCCAGCAGCTATACAGGGGACCCGCCATTTTCCTACGAGCAGTACTTC	TRBD1	TRBV28	many	TRBJ2-7
CASSLTPESSGNTIYF	TGTGCCAGCAGCTTAACCCCGGAGAGCTCTGGAAACACCATATATTTT	.	TRBV11-2	many	TRBJ1-3
CASSLLRAGNGLNTEAFF	TGTGCCAGCAGTTTATTGCGGGCTGGCAACGGATTGAACACTGAAGCTTTCTTT	.	TRBV28	many	TRBJ1-1
CATSKGRVGDTEAFF	TGTGCCACCAGCAAAGGCCGCGTTGGGGACACTGAAGCTTTCTTT	.	TRBV15	many	TRBJ1-1
CASASATWGGGAGELFF	TGTGCCAGCGCGTCGGCGACGTGGGGCGGAGGGGCCGGGGAGCTGTTTTTT	.	TRBV6-1	many	TRBJ2-2
CASKTGGSGYEQYF	TGTGCCAGCAAGACAGGAGGTTCAGGCTACGAGCAGTACTTC	.	TRBV7-2	.	TRBJ2-7
CAWSKIQLQETQYF	TGTGCCTGGAGTAAAATACAGCTACAAGAGACCCAGTACTTC	.	TRBV30	many	TRBJ2-5
CASSLETSTYEQYF	TGTGCCAGCAGTTTGGAGACATCGACCTACGAGCAGTACTTC	.	TRBV28	many	TRBJ2-7
CATSRGSDEQYF	TGTGCCACCAGCAGAGGGTCGGACGAGCAGTACTTC	.	TRBV15	many	TRBJ2-7
CASSWGTNQPQHF	TGTGCCAGCAGTTGGGGAACTAATCAGCCCCAGCATTTT	.	TRBV28	many	TRBJ1-5
CASSDRSSYEQYF	TGTGCCAGCAGTGATCGGAGCTCCTACGAGCAGTACTTC	.	TRBV6-2/TRBV6-3	many	TRBJ2-7
CASSLLTEGGQPQHF	TGTGCCAGCAGTCTCCTCACAGAGGGGGGACAGCCCCAGCATTTT	.	TRBV28	many	TRBJ1-5
CASSPRWADNYGYTF	TGTGCCAGCAGCCCTCGTTGGGCAGATAACTATGGCTACACCTTC	.	TRBV12-3/TRBV12-4	many	TRBJ1-2
CASSPPGQAVYEQYF	TGTGCCAGCAGCCCGCCGGGACAGGCAGTCTACGAGCAGTACTTC	TRBD1	TRBV7-2	many	TRBJ2-7
CASSLATGDEQYF	TGCGCCAGCAGCTTGGCGACGGGAGACGAGCAGTACTTC	.	TRBV5-1	many	TRBJ2-7
CSASRFGGGASSPEQYF	TGCAGTGCTAGTCGTTTCGGGGGGGGGGCCTCTTCACCCGAGCAGTACTTC	TRBD2	TRBV20-1	many	TRBJ2-7
CASLDRDLLKAFF	TGTGCCAGCTTGGACCGGGACCTACTAAAAGCTTTCTTT	.	TRBV6-1	.	TRBJ1-1
CASSPPGEREPGELFF	TGTGCCAGCAGTCCCCCGGGGGAGCGGGAGCCCGGGGAGCTGTTTTTT	TRBD2	TRBV28	many	TRBJ2-2
CASKSGVAVVYGYTF	TGTGCCAGCAAAAGTGGAGTCGCGGTTGTCTATGGCTACACCTTC	.	TRBV2	many	TRBJ1-2
CATSSRRNTEAFF	TGTGCCACCAGTTCCAGACGGAACACTGAAGCTTTCTTT	.	TRBV24-1	.	TRBJ1-1
CATSRVRTDYGYTF	TGTGCCACCAGCAGAGTTCGGACGGACTATGGCTACACCTTC	.	TRBV15	.	TRBJ1-2
CASSSADKYEGYTF	TGTGCCAGCAGTTCAGCGGACAAGTACGAGGGCTACACCTTC	.	TRBV6-2/TRBV6-3	.	TRBJ1-2
CASSFRRGGNGQPQHF	TGTGCCAGCAGTTTTCGGCGGGGAGGGAACGGTCAGCCCCAGCATTTT	.	TRBV6-2/TRBV6-3	once	TRBJ1-5
CASRPRTGGETQYF	TGTGCCAGCAGACCGAGGACAGGAGGAGAGACCCAGTACTTC	TRBD1	TRBV11-2	many	TRBJ2-5
CASNDESQVVTETQYF	TGTGCCAGCAACGACGAATCCCAAGTCGTGACGGAGACCCAGTACTTC	.	TRBV3-1	many	TRBJ2-5
CASSYSNGVGQPYDEQYF	TGTGCCAGCAGTTACTCGAACGGGGTTGGACAGCCCTACGACGAGCAGTACTTC	.	TRBV6-2/TRBV6-3	many	TRBJ2-7
CASRWTGGTSGEQYF	TGTGCCAGCCGATGGACAGGGGGGACTTCTGGCGAGCAGTACTTC	TRBD1	TRBV27	many	TRBJ2-7
CSVVSPEGKVHEQYF	TGCAGCGTTGTTTCCCCGGAGGGTAAAGTCCACGAGCAGTACTTC	.	TRBV29-1	many	TRBJ2-7
CASSQDDLQEGEETQYF	TGTGCCAGCAGCCAAGACGACCTCCAGGAGGGCGAAGAGACCCAGTACTTC	.	TRBV3-1	.	TRBJ2-5
CASSLTGGSYTGELFF	TGTGCCAGCAGTTTGACAGGGGGGTCCTACACCGGGGAGCTGTTTTTT	TRBD1	TRBV12-3/TRBV12-4	many	TRBJ2-2
CASSVRAGGRYEQYF	TGTGCCAGCAGTGTACGAGCGGGGGGGAGATACGAGCAGTACTTC	TRBD2	TRBV25-1	many	TRBJ2-7
CASSWSTGGSNTEAFF	TGTGCCAGCAGTTGGTCGACAGGGGGCTCGAACACTGAAGCTTTCTTT	TRBD1	TRBV28	.	TRBJ1-1
CASSFRLAENSYEQYF	TGTGCCAGCAGTTTCCGACTAGCGGAAAACTCCTACGAGCAGTACTTC	TRBD2	TRBV28	few	TRBJ2-7
CASSRDGVANTGELFF	TGTGCCAGCAGTCGGGACGGAGTCGCGAACACCGGGGAGCTGTTTTTT	.	TRBV12-3/TRBV12-4	many	TRBJ2-2
CASTGGSGGNYGYTF	TGTGCCAGTACCGGGGGGTCCGGGGGTAACTATGGCTACACCTTC	.	TRBV19	many	TRBJ1-2
CASSLQQYNSPLHF	TGTGCCAGCAGTTTACAGCAATATAATTCACCCCTCCACTTT	.	TRBV28	many	TRBJ1-6
CASSPRGRAYGYTF	TGTGCCAGCAGTCCCCGGGGCAGGGCCTATGGCTACACCTTC	.	TRBV28	many	TRBJ1-2
CASRTGGPLNSPLHF	TGTGCCAGTCGGACAGGGGGCCCTCTTAATTCACCCCTCCACTTT	TRBD1	TRBV28	.	TRBJ1-6
CASSQEKQQTDLHYEQYF	TGTGCCAGCAGCCAAGAAAAGCAGCAGACTGACCTGCACTACGAGCAGTACTTC	.	TRBV4-2	many	TRBJ2-7